The 6 T cell receptor beta chains reported below all come from one sample, sequenced in a study of blood T cell repertoires in COVID-19. Sequenced by immunoSEQ multiplex PCR; TCRdb stores in-frame clones only, minus some. Of 140,000 or so clones in the sample, about 87% were seen once. Sequenced input: peripheral blood. All receptors come from a human donor in a cohort sampled during active COVID-19.

The chain recombines TRBV5-4 with TRBJ1-2, with 7 bases lining up with TRBD1. This CDR3 has 14 amino acids. Germline V lookup: CDR1 SGHNT, CDR2 YYREEE (reference sequence). Trimming at V came to 3 bases and at J to 6 bases, leaving 8 bases not matched to a gene. The CDR3 nucleotides read TGTGCCAGCAGCTCCGGACAGGTCTGGCATGGCTACACCTTC. Translation gives CASSSGQVWHGYTF.

The table lists this clone with a few counts. The rearrangement links TRBV11-2 to TRBJ1-3; the match to TRBD1 covers 8 bases. The CDR3 spans 16 residues. CDR1 is SGHAT and CDR2 is FQNNGV in the germline V gene. V shed 3 bases and J 1 base; nucleotides not matched to a gene: 5. In DNA, the CDR3 is TGTGCCAGCAGCTTGGGGGACAGGTTATCTGGAAACACCATATATTTT. Protein product: CASSLGDRLSGNTIYF.

In its sample, this clone was seen a few times. The chain employs TRBV10-1 and TRBJ2-1; possibly TRBD1 for D (5 bases). CDR1 WNHNN and CDR2 SYGVQD come from the germline V gene (reference sequence). This CDR3 is built from 13 residues. V lost 0 bases to trimming and J lost 15 bases, with 15 bases between them. This CDR3 is CASSESTLDKGFF. The CDR3 nucleotides read TGCGCCAGCAGTGAGTCGACTCTGGACAAAGGGTTCTTC.

This clone showed up just a few times. The CDR3 DNA sequence: TGTGCCAGCGGATCACTAGCGGGGGGGCCGGATACGCAGTATTTT. Its protein is CASGSLAGGPDTQYF. The rearrangement joins TRBV6-5 to TRBJ2-3, with TRBD2 matching 13 bases. V gave up 8 bases and J gave up 6 bases; unmatched junction bases: 8. This CDR3 is built from 15 residues. Germline values: CDR1 MNHEY, CDR2 SVGAGI.

This clone has just one count. The rearrangement links TRBV7-2 to TRBJ2-7, with D unresolved. V dropped 5 bases and J dropped 2 bases, with 4 bases sitting between them. CDR1 is SGHTA, CDR2 FQGNSA, per germline. CDR3 length equals 11 residues. CDR3 nucleotide sequence: TGTGCCAGCAGCGTCGCCTACGAGCAGTACTTC. Translating gives CASSVAYEQYF.

The chain is built from TRBV5-5 and TRBJ1-5; 8 bases align to TRBD1. This CDR3 spans 16 amino acids. The J segment lost 2 bases and the V segment lost 4 bases, leaving 8 bases of the junction unmatched. CDR1 SGHKS and CDR2 YYEKEE come from the germline V gene (reference sequence). DNA of the CDR3: TGTGCCAGCAGCCAAACAACAGGGGGAGGCAATCAGCCCCAGCATTTT. This encodes CASSQTTGGGNQPQHF.